This T cell receptor (beta chain) is drawn from a study of T cell repertoires in cytomegalovirus infection. Study context: CMV infection and matching HLA type were both indicated by public TCR beta signatures.

This CDR3 region has 15 residues. The V gene's germline CDR1 is WNHNN and CDR2 SYGVQD (reference sequence). V shed 6 bases and J shed 0 bases, with 14 bases lying between them. Concerning this clonotype itself: The antigen is unknown.

TCRdb reanalysed the reads using MiXCR and keeps one entry per CDR3 protein. Seen here are approximately 180,000 distinct CDR3 sequences, about a sixth observed once, and the top ten hold almost 25%. Study conclusions and caveats: Clonotypes of TCR beta that were HLA-C-restricted and CMV-specific dominated the ex vivo response. Summed public TCR beta family frequency identified CMV carriers bearing the relevant HLA.

V is TRBV10-1 and J is TRBJ1-1, with D unclear. Sample: CD8+ T cells from PBMCs. This TCR came from a human donor in good health (CMV status not recorded). Some clones in this sample may be carry-over from other donors' samples. The CDR3 DNA follows: TGCGCCAGCAGCCCCGGGAGGGAGATGAACACTGAAGCTTTCTTT. Its translation: CASSPGREMNTEAFF.